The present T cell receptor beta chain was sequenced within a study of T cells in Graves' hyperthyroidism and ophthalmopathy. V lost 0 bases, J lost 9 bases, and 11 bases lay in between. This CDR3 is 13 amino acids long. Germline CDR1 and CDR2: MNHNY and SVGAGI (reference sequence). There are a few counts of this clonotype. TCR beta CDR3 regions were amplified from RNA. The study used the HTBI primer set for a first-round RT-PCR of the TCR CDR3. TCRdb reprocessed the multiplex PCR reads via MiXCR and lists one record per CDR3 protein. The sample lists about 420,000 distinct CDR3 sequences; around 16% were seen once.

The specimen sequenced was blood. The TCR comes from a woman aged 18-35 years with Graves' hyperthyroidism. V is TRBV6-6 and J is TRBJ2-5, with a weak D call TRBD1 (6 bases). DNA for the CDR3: TGTGCCAGCAGTTACTCCCCTACAGGGCCCCAGTACTTC. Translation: CASSYSPTGPQYF.